The 9 T cell receptor beta chains listed next were all sequenced from one sample in a study of shared clonotypes between healthy human individuals (TCRdb year 2020). Receptors were amplified or captured by the immunoSEQ multiplex PCR assay. Imported from immuneACCESS, the table was reduced by TCRdb to in-frame sequences with V and J called. These copies leave out some clones; in studies compared against another copy, an unresolved V gene accounts for under half, and the cause of the remainder is not known. This sample lists under 550,000 clones; almost 97% were detected once. The ten largest account for about 0.064% of the sample. Sequenced material: naive CD4+ T cells sorted from blood. The cell subset or site label, read with the paper, signifies: CD45RA+ positively selected. The receptors were gathered from a woman aged 25 to 39 in good health.

The chain combines TRBV7-2 with TRBJ2-3; 9 bases map to TRBD2. This CDR3 has 16 residues. Germline lookup yields CDR1 SGHTA and CDR2 FQGNSA. Losses at the gene ends were 4 bases for V and 0 bases for J; bases not matched to a gene: 5. The CDR3 reads CASSYSGTSSTDTQYF. The CDR3 region has the DNA TGTGCCAGCAGCTACTCAGGGACTAGCAGCACAGATACGCAGTATTTT.

This chain links TRBV28 with TRBJ1-1, with 7 bases fitting TRBD1. J gave up 6 bases and V 5 bases, and 12 bases lay outside the gene matches. CDR1 and CDR2 from the germline V gene are MDHEN and SYDVKM. The CDR3 contains 15 residues. The CDR3 DNA reads TGTGCCAGCAGTGACCCGGGACAGCGAGCCGCTGAAGCTTTCTTT. Translating gives CASSDPGQRAAEAFF.

The chain has TRBV27 and TRBJ2-7; D not certain. V was shortened by 4 bases and J by 6 bases, with 4 bases between the two germline ends. Germline CDR1 is MNHEY and CDR2 is SMNVEV (reference sequence). The CDR3 is 10 amino acids. This chain's CDR3 is CASSSAEQYF. The CDR3 region has the DNA TGTGCCAGCAGTTCCGCCGAGCAGTACTTC.

J is TRBJ2-3 and V is TRBV6-5; 7 nucleotides match TRBD2. The CDR3 is 15 residues long. Germline CDR1 is MNHEY and CDR2 is SVGAGI. V gave up 4 bases and J gave up 0 bases; unmatched junction bases: 4. The CDR3 here is CASSSAGVSTDTQYF. Written as DNA, the CDR3 is TGTGCCAGCAGTTCCGCGGGAGTTAGCACAGATACGCAGTATTTT.

The rearrangement uses TRBV19 and TRBJ1-1; 7 nucleotides match TRBD1. Germline CDR1 is LNHDA and CDR2 is SQIVND (reference sequence). There are 13 residues in the CDR3. The J segment lost 5 bases and the V segment lost 5 bases, leaving 5 bases of the junction unmatched. CDR3 sequence (DNA): TGTGCCAGTAGTGTCGACAGGGATACTGAAGCTTTCTTT. Its protein is CASSVDRDTEAFF.

Only one count was recorded for this clone. The CDR3 reads CATSPYRDHYGYTF. CDR3 in DNA: TGTGCCACCAGCCCGTACAGGGATCACTATGGCTACACCTTC. The chain recombines TRBV15 with TRBJ1-2; D is possibly TRBD1 (6 bases). Trimming cost V 5 bases and J 3 bases, with 13 bases left between them. The germline gives CDR1 LNHNV, CDR2 YYDKDF (reference sequence). This CDR3 spans 14 amino acids.

The V gene is TRBV4-1, the J gene TRBJ1-3, with D uncertain. The V gene lost 2 bases and the J gene lost 0 bases, with 8 bases spanning the gap. Per germline, CDR1 MGHRA and CDR2 YSYEKL. This CDR3 is 15 amino acids long. The CDR3 coding sequence is TGCGCCAGCAGCCAAAAGGGCCTCTCTGGAAACACCATATATTTT. It translates to CASSQKGLSGNTIYF.

The gene calls are TRBV4-1 and TRBJ1-4; D is uncertain. The V and J ends lost 1 base and 0 bases respectively, with 12 bases between them. Germline CDR1 is MGHRA and CDR2 is YSYEKL. The CDR3 is made up of 17 amino acids. This chain's CDR3 is CASSQGLGSATNEKLFF. As DNA, the CDR3 is TGCGCCAGCAGCCAAGGGCTAGGGAGTGCAACTAATGAAAAACTGTTTTTT.

CDR3 region: CASSLFWLAGVSEQETQYF. The CDR3 region has the DNA TGTGCCAGCAGCTTATTTTGGCTAGCGGGAGTATCGGAGCAAGAGACCCAGTACTTC. The gene calls are TRBV7-2 and TRBJ2-5, with TRBD2 matching over 10 bases. The CDR3 extends over 19 amino acids. Germline CDR1 is SGHTA and CDR2 is FQGNSA. V trimming: 2 bases; J trimming: 2 bases; junction bases outside the gene matches: 14.